Each of the 11 T cell receptor beta chains below was sequenced from the same sample in a study of vaccination and CD4 T cells after COVID-19. Their antigen targets remain unknown. Sequence data for DNA of cultured CD4+ T cells were generated by the Oncomine TCR Beta short-read assay. TCRdb reprocessed the PCR reads with MiXCR, giving one entry per CDR3 protein. The sample has over 15,000 distinct CDR3 sequences, approximately 53% seen once. Treatment noted: approximately 9-day PBMC culture with coronavirus spike peptide pools or control peptides (ViraFEST assay). Sequencing was performed on CD4+ T cells from blood, cultured in vitro. The receptors were sampled from a human donor who had recovered from COVID-19.

This rearrangement joins TRBV20-1 to TRBJ1-5, with 8 positions matching TRBD1. The CDR3 covers 14 residues. From germline, CDR1 is DFQATT and CDR2 SNEGSKA (reference sequence). The trim removed 6 bases at V and 3 bases at J, leaving 7 bases unmatched. The CDR3 region has the DNA TGCAGTGCCGCGGCGGGACAGGTCAATCAGCCCCAGCATTTT. It is translated as CSAAAGQVNQPQHF.

The chain combines TRBV19 with TRBJ1-5, with TRBD1 identical over 7 bases. The germline V gene encodes CDR1 LNHDA and CDR2 SQIVND (reference sequence). The CDR3 spans 18 residues. Unmatched junction bases numbered 19, after V lost 7 bases and J lost 4 bases. CDR3 nucleotides: TGTGCCAGTACCTCCATGATAAACAGGGGAATTAGAAATCAGCCCCAGCATTTT. Residues: CASTSMINRGIRNQPQHF.

J is TRBJ1-1 and V is TRBV12-3 or TRBV12-4; perhaps TRBD1 as D (5 bases). The CDR3 spans 15 residues. The V end was cut by 3 bases, the J end by 3 bases, with 14 bases between. This CDR3 reads CASSFFERGYTEAFF. The DNA of the CDR3 is TGTGCCAGCAGTTTTTTCGAAAGGGGTTACACTGAAGCTTTCTTT.

The chain has TRBV6-1 and TRBJ2-7; TRBD2 is a possible D gene (6 bases). The CDR3 consists of 14 residues. Trimming left V 8 bases short and J 2 bases short, with 16 bases between. The V gene's germline CDR1 is MNHNS and CDR2 SASEGT. CDR3: CASGLPDGAYEQYF. The CDR3 DNA reads TGTGCCAGCGGACTACCGGACGGAGCCTACGAGCAGTACTTC.

The genes are TRBV6-1 and TRBJ2-5; 10 bases agree with TRBD2. V lost 7 bases and J lost 1; bases outside the gene matches: 3. The CDR3 is made up of 14 amino acids. Germline V gene data show CDR1 as MNHNS and CDR2 as SASEGT. The CDR3 spells CASKLAGAQETQYF. The CDR3 DNA follows: TGTGCCAGCAAGCTAGCGGGGGCCCAAGAGACCCAGTACTTC.

The chain links TRBV5-1 to TRBJ2-5; D uncertain. Per germline, CDR1 SGHRS and CDR2 YFSETQ. The V and J ends lost 0 bases and 2 bases respectively, with 8 bases between them. The CDR3 spans 14 residues. The CDR3 DNA reads as TGCGCCAGCAGCTTGGTGTTACAGCAAGAGACCCAGTACTTC. This translates into CASSLVLQQETQYF.

The chain carries TRBV2 and TRBJ1-1; the D gene is possibly TRBD1 (5 bases). Germline V gene lookup returns CDR1 SNHLY and CDR2 FYNNEI. This CDR3 contains 15 residues. V lost 3 bases and J lost 0, with 11 bases in between. CDR3 in DNA: TGTGCCAGCAGTGACGGACAAACAATGAACACTGAAGCTTTCTTT. Its protein is CASSDGQTMNTEAFF.

The genes are TRBV15 and TRBJ2-3; D remains unclear. V lost 0 bases and J 4 bases, leaving 5 bases between the germline ends. The CDR3 loop spans 13 amino acids. The germline CDR1 and CDR2 sequences are LNHNV and YYDKDF (reference sequence). CDR3 amino acids: CATSRDEADTQYF. The CDR3 region has the DNA TGTGCCACCAGCAGAGATGAGGCAGATACGCAGTATTTT.

This clonotype has only a few counts. The gene calls are TRBV27 and TRBJ2-5; no clear D. Deletions cut 6 bases from V and 3 bases from J, with 11 bases between. Germline CDR1 is MNHEY and CDR2 is SMNVEV (reference sequence). The CDR3 runs 13 residues. The CDR3 reads CASSPNREETQYF. In DNA, the CDR3 is TGTGCCAGCAGCCCTAATAGGGAAGAGACCCAGTACTTC.

This clonotype has just a few counts. CDR3 protein: CSGAGGPYEQYF. The CDR3 nucleotides are TGCAGTGGTGCGGGGGGACCCTACGAGCAGTACTTC. J is TRBJ2-7 and V is TRBV20-1, with TRBD2 identical over 8 bases. CDR1 is DFQATT, CDR2 SNEGSKA, per germline (reference sequence). This CDR3 has 12 residues. V was pared by 7 bases and J by 2 bases, with 4 bases of the junction left unmatched.

This chain links TRBV30 with TRBJ2-1; D is ambiguous. The V gene lost 2 bases and the J gene lost 4 bases, with 6 bases spanning the gap. The length of the CDR3 is 12 residues. Germline CDR1 and CDR2: GTSNPN and SVGIG (reference sequence). The CDR3 spells CAWSLRYNEQFF. The CDR3, as DNA: TGTGCCTGGAGTCTACGTTACAATGAGCAGTTCTTC.